Presented here are 28 T cell receptor beta chains from one specimen sequenced in a study of blood T cell repertoires in COVID-19 (dated by TCRdb to 2018 to 2020). Library prep was done by the immunoSEQ multiplex PCR assay. TCRdb's version of the immuneACCESS table is confined to in-frame rearrangements and falls short of the full clone set. An unresolved V gene accounts for under half of the shortfall where checked; the remainder is of unknown origin. This sample lists 350,000 to 450,000 clones; 80% to 90% were detected once. Roughly 1.1% of the sample is taken by the ten largest. Sequencing was done on a sample of PBMCs or T cells enriched from blood (not recorded which). These receptors all come from a man aged 30 to 39 who had recovered from COVID-19.

J is TRBJ2-7 and V is TRBV10-1; 7 positions agree with TRBD2. The germline V gene encodes CDR1 WNHNN and CDR2 SYGVQD (reference sequence). This CDR3 contains 15 residues. Trimming at V came to 2 bases and at J to 3 bases, leaving 7 bases not matched to a gene. CDR3 DNA: TGCGCCAGCAGTGAGGTTGCTAGCGGAGTCTACGAGCAGTACTTC. Translating gives CASSEVASGVYEQYF.

The chain is built from TRBV13 and TRBJ2-7, with TRBD2 matching 9 bases. The CDR3 sequence is 18 residues long. The V and J ends lost 2 bases and 4 bases, in that order; junction bases with no gene match: 15. CDR1 and CDR2 (germline): PRHDT, FYEKMQ (reference sequence). This chain's CDR3 is CASSLRGGAGGPPYEQYF. CDR3 DNA sequence: TGTGCCAGCAGCTTAAGGGGGGGAGCGGGAGGTCCCCCTTACGAGCAGTACTTC.

DNA of the CDR3: TGTGCCAGCATTCCAGGGGAAGAGACCCAGTACTTC. Translating it yields CASIPGEETQYF. The rearrangement uses TRBV2 and TRBJ2-5; TRBD1 might be the D (6 bases). V lost 7 bases to trimming and J lost 3 bases, with 9 bases between them. The germline V gene encodes CDR1 SNHLY and CDR2 FYNNEI. The CDR3 length is 12 residues. The full variable domain, with the rest looked up from reference TRBV2 and TRBJ2-5, is EPEVTQTPSHQVTQMGQEVILRCVPISNHLYFYWYRQILGQKVEFLVSFYNNEISEKSEIFDDQFSVERPDGSNFTLKIRSTKLEDSAMYFCASIPGEETQYFGPGTRLLVL.

The chain uses TRBV25-1 and TRBJ2-7; 8 bases agree with TRBD1. V shed 5 bases and J 3 bases; nucleotides not matched to a gene: 3. This CDR3 spans 13 amino acids. Germline V gene sequence: CDR1 MGHDK, CDR2 SYGVNS. CDR3 sequence: CASSPGTGYEQYF. The CDR3 DNA follows: TGTGCCAGCAGTCCCGGGACAGGCTACGAGCAGTACTTC.

The chain couples TRBV19 to TRBJ1-5; TRBD1 aligns across 7 bases. This CDR3 is 16 amino acids long. V lost 5 bases and J lost 2; bases outside the gene matches: 9. Germline loops: CDR1 LNHDA, CDR2 SQIVND (reference sequence). CDR3 in DNA: TGTGCCAGTAGTCCAAGACAGGGAAAGGGCAATCAGCCCCAGCATTTT. Its protein product is CASSPRQGKGNQPQHF.

The rearrangement uses TRBV30 and TRBJ2-7; 7 bases are shared with TRBD2. This CDR3 is built from 13 residues. Germline CDR1 reads GTSNPN; CDR2 reads SVGIG (reference sequence). J was trimmed by 2 bases and V by 3 bases; bases with no gene match: 4. CDR3 residues: CAWRRGGTYEQYF. CDR3 DNA sequence: TGTGCCTGGAGGCGCGGGGGAACCTACGAGCAGTACTTC.

Written as DNA, the CDR3 is TGTGCCAGCAGAGGACTTCGGGGTCCTTCCTACAATGAGCAGTTCTTC. Translating it yields CASRGLRGPSYNEQFF. The rearrangement uses TRBV28 and TRBJ2-1; TRBD2 is a possible D gene (5 bases). V was shortened by 6 bases and J by 1 base, with 16 bases between the two germline ends. Germline V gives CDR1 MDHEN, CDR2 SYDVKM. This CDR3 has 16 residues.

The V call is TRBV6-6, the J call TRBJ2-1; D possibly corresponds to TRBD1 (5 bases). The CDR3 sequence is 17 residues long. Looked up from germline, CDR1 is MNHNY and CDR2 is SVGAGI (reference sequence). Trimming pared 5 bases from V and 5 bases from J, leaving 22 bases between. This CDR3 reads CASSRTGHDPRDNEQFF. The CDR3 DNA sequence: TGTGCCAGCAGTCGGACCGGACACGACCCCCGGGACAATGAGCAGTTCTTC.

The chain links TRBV12-5 to TRBJ2-1, with TRBD2 matching over 11 bases. Germline-derived CDR1 and CDR2 are LGHNT and FRNRAP. The CDR3 totals 17 residues. The V segment lost 2 bases and the J segment 5 bases; nucleotides outside the gene matches: 8. CDR3 protein: CASGLPLTSGKHNEQFF. The CDR3 DNA is TGTGCTAGTGGTTTGCCCCTGACTAGCGGGAAACACAATGAGCAGTTCTTC. The whole variable domain, filled in from reference TRBV12-5 and TRBJ2-1, reads DARVTQTPRHKVTEMGQEVTMRCQPILGHNTVFWYRQTMMQGLELLAYFRNRAPLDDSGMPKDRFSAEMPDATLATLKIQPSEPRDSAVYFCASGLPLTSGKHNEQFFGPGTRLTVL.

This clone has only one observation. V gene TRBV4-2 combines with J gene TRBJ1-5; no firm D call. CDR1 is LGHNA, CDR2 YNFKEQ, per germline. The CDR3 loop spans 14 amino acids. V was trimmed by 0 bases and J by 6 bases, leaving 9 bases between them. CDR3 loop: CASSQESGSQPQHF. The CDR3 bases are TGTGCCAGCAGCCAAGAGTCTGGGAGTCAGCCCCAGCATTTT.

Only a few counts were recorded for this clone. CDR3 coding DNA: TGTGCCATCAGAGCCATCGCGGGGTACAATGAGCAGTTCTTC. This encodes CAIRAIAGYNEQFF. This chain links TRBV10-3 with TRBJ2-1, with D possibly matching TRBD2 (6 bases). With 6 bases removed from V and 4 bases from J, the gap between germline ends came to 13 bases. Germline values: CDR1 ENHRY, CDR2 SYGVKD. This CDR3 contains 14 residues.

Regarding this clone: Distinct nucleotide sequences in the sample also encode this CDR3. The genes are TRBV29-1 and TRBJ1-2; D not resolved. Trimming pared 2 bases from V and 2 bases from J, leaving 3 bases between. Germline CDR1 reads SQVTM; CDR2 reads ANQGSEA. The CDR3 contains 11 residues. DNA for the CDR3: TGCAGCGTTGAACAGAACTATGGCTACACCTTC. Residues: CSVEQNYGYTF.

This clone was observed a handful of times. CDR3 in DNA: TGTGCCAGCAGTCCCACCCGGGGGGCTCAGAACACTGAAGCTTTCTTT. This gives the protein CASSPTRGAQNTEAFF. The V call is TRBV27, the J call TRBJ1-1, with a weak D call TRBD1 (6 bases). Germline V gene sequence: CDR1 MNHEY, CDR2 SMNVEV (reference sequence). Trimming left V 5 bases short and J 1 base short, with 17 bases between. The CDR3 covers 16 residues.

This chain links TRBV5-5 with TRBJ2-2; tentative D call: TRBD2 (6 bases). CDR1 and CDR2 (germline): SGHKS, YYEKEE (reference sequence). The ends were cut back, 4 bases at V and 1 base at J, with 11 bases in the middle. The CDR3 spans 15 residues. The CDR3 nucleotides are TGTGCCAGCAGCCCAGTGGAGGGGAACACCGGGGAGCTGTTTTTT. Translated: CASSPVEGNTGELFF. Full variable domain (rest looked up from reference TRBV5-5 and TRBJ2-2): DAGVTQSPTHLIKTRGQQVTLRCSPISGHKSVSWYQQVLGQGPQFIFQYYEKEERGRGNFPDRFSARQFPNYSSELNVNALLLGDSALYLCASSPVEGNTGELFFGEGSRLTVL.

This CDR3 reads CASRKGTGGYTGELFF. The CDR3 DNA is TGTGCCAGCAGGAAAGGGACGGGAGGGTACACCGGGGAGCTGTTTTTT. The V call is TRBV28, the J call TRBJ2-2, with 8 bases that match TRBD2. V lost 6 bases and J lost 3; bases outside the gene matches: 9. The CDR3 length is 16 residues. The germline CDR1 and CDR2 sequences are MDHEN and SYDVKM. The full variable domain, with the rest looked up from reference TRBV28 and TRBJ2-2, is DVKVTQSSRYLVKRTGEKVFLECVQDMDHENMFWYRQDPGLGLRLIYFSYDVKMKEKGDIPEGYSVSREKKERFSLILESASTNQTSMYLCASRKGTGGYTGELFFGEGSRLTVL.

The chain carries TRBV5-1 and TRBJ1-1, with a weak D call TRBD1 (5 bases). Germline CDR1 is SGHRS and CDR2 is YFSETQ. V was clipped by 0 bases and J by 0 bases, with 15 bases between them. There are 17 residues in the CDR3. Here the CDR3 reads CASSLAVGGNMNTEAFF. The CDR3 DNA follows: TGCGCCAGCAGCTTGGCTGTGGGGGGAAACATGAACACTGAAGCTTTCTTT.

This clone was recorded once. The chain employs TRBV29-1 and TRBJ2-3; 7 nucleotides match TRBD2. CDR1 is SQVTM and CDR2 is ANQGSEA in the germline V gene. V lost 5 bases and J lost 4; bases outside the gene matches: 9. The CDR3 totals 14 residues. The chain's CDR3 is CSVIPGGPADTQYF. The CDR3 DNA reads as TGCAGCGTTATCCCGGGGGGTCCCGCAGATACGCAGTATTTT.

This chain connects TRBV5-1 to TRBJ2-7; tentatively, D is TRBD1 (6 bases). The CDR3 has 14 residues. Trimming pared 1 base from V and 3 bases from J, leaving 11 bases between. CDR1 and CDR2 (germline): SGHRS, YFSETQ. In nucleotides, the CDR3 is TGCGCCAGCAGCTTGTCGGGACACCTCTACGAGCAGTACTTC. The encoded protein is CASSLSGHLYEQYF. Complete variable domain (other parts from reference TRBV5-1 and TRBJ2-7): KAGVTQTPRYLIKTRGQQVTLSCSPISGHRSVSWYQQTPGQGLQFLFEYFSETQRNKGNFPGRFSGRQFSNSRSEMNVSTLELGDSALYLCASSLSGHLYEQYFGPGTRLTVT.

This sequence joins TRBV9 and TRBJ1-1; D might be TRBD1 (6 bases). V gave up 4 bases and J gave up 2 bases, with 15 bases separating them. The CDR3 covers 15 residues. Germline V gene lookup returns CDR1 SGDLS and CDR2 YYNGEE. CDR3: CASSRGGWGNTEAFF. The CDR3 nucleotides are TGTGCCAGCAGCCGGGGGGGCTGGGGAAACACTGAAGCTTTCTTT.

This clone has just one count. The CDR3 DNA reads TGTGCCAGCAGTGTTCACAGCTCTGGAAACACCATATATTTT. Amino acid sequence: CASSVHSSGNTIYF. The chain uses TRBV2 and TRBJ1-3, with D unclear. Germline-derived CDR1 and CDR2 are SNHLY and FYNNEI. V shed 4 bases and J shed 0 bases, with 7 bases lying between them. The CDR3 extends over 14 amino acids.

This clone was detected only once. The chain carries TRBV4-1 and TRBJ2-7, with TRBD1 matching over 7 bases. Germline V gives CDR1 MGHRA, CDR2 YSYEKL. The CDR3 contains 15 residues. After removal of 6 bases from V and 0 bases from J, the junction contained 8 bases not matched to a gene. The CDR3, as DNA: TGCGCCAGCAGTCTGACAGGGCAGAGCTCCTACGAGCAGTACTTC. It specifies CASSLTGQSSYEQYF.

This chain connects TRBV2 to TRBJ2-2; 9 nucleotides line up with TRBD2. CDR1 and CDR2 (germline): SNHLY, FYNNEI. The CDR3 is made up of 16 amino acids. The V gene end was trimmed by 4 bases and the J gene end by 5 bases; junction bases not matched to a gene: 8. The CDR3 sequence: CASSAASGIGTGELFF. As DNA, the CDR3 is TGTGCCAGCAGTGCGGCTAGCGGGATAGGTACCGGGGAGCTGTTTTTT.

The chain employs TRBV7-2 and TRBJ2-7, with TRBD2 matching 9 bases. The J segment lost 2 bases and the V segment lost 5 bases, leaving 4 bases of the junction unmatched. Germline V CDR1 and CDR2: SGHTA, FQGNSA. CDR3 size: 14 residues. DNA of the CDR3: TGTGCCAGCAGCCCGACTAGCGGCCCCTACGAGCAGTACTTC. This encodes CASSPTSGPYEQYF.

The count of this clone is one. The same CDR3 is also encoded by other DNA sequences in this sample. The rearrangement joins TRBV19 to TRBJ1-2, with 7 bases that match TRBD1. This CDR3 is built from 13 residues. Per the germline V gene, CDR1 is LNHDA and CDR2 is SQIVND (reference sequence). V was clipped by 4 bases and J by 3 bases; unmatched bases: 2. The CDR3 coding sequence is TGTGCCAGTAGTACAGGACAGGACTATGGCTACACCTTC. The encoded protein is CASSTGQDYGYTF.

The rearrangement uses TRBV27 and TRBJ1-2; tentatively, D is TRBD1 (5 bases). Germline V gene lookup returns CDR1 MNHEY and CDR2 SMNVEV (reference sequence). The germline V and J ends were trimmed by 5 bases and 6 bases, with 16 bases remaining between them. The CDR3 totals 14 residues. The chain's CDR3 is CASSITHSGNGYTF. In DNA form, the CDR3 reads TGTGCCAGCAGTATCACCCACTCAGGGAATGGCTACACCTTC.

This clone was counted many times. The V and J genes are TRBV27 and TRBJ2-2; 10 nucleotides align to TRBD2. In germline, CDR1 is MNHEY, CDR2 SMNVEV (reference sequence). The V gene end was trimmed by 0 bases and the J gene end by 6 bases; junction bases not matched to a gene: 7. This CDR3 has 17 amino acids. This CDR3 is CASSLSAGGRLSGELFF. The CDR3 DNA reads TGTGCCAGCAGTTTATCAGCGGGAGGGCGACTCTCCGGGGAGCTGTTTTTT.

The chain has TRBV7-2 and TRBJ2-5; possibly TRBD2 for D (5 bases). V was pared by 8 bases and J by 0 bases, with 13 bases between. Germline CDR1 reads SGHTA; CDR2 reads FQGNSA. This CDR3 has 14 residues. The CDR3: CASAPSRDQETQYF. The CDR3 DNA reads TGTGCCAGCGCCCCTTCGCGGGACCAAGAGACCCAGTACTTC.

The chain links TRBV19 to TRBJ2-1; a weak D match, TRBD2 (5 bases). Trimming took 3 bases from V and 3 from J, leaving 12 bases between them. The CDR3 consists of 15 residues. Germline-derived CDR1 and CDR2 are LNHDA and SQIVND (reference sequence). The CDR3 loop is CASSIGEWGYNEQFF. The CDR3 DNA reads TGTGCCAGTAGTATCGGGGAATGGGGCTACAATGAGCAGTTCTTC.